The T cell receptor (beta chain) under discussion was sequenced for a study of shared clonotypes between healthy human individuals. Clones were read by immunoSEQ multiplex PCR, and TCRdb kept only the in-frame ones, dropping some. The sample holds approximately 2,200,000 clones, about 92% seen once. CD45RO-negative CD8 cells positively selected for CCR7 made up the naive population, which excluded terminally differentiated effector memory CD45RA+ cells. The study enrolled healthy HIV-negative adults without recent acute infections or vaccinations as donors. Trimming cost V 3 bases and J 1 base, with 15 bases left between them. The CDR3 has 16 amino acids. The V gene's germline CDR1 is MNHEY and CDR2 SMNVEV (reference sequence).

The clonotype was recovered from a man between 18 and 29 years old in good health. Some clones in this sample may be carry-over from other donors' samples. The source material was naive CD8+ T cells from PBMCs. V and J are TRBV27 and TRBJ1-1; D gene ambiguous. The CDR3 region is CASSFYMGSTNTEAFF. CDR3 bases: TGTGCCAGCAGTTTTTATATGGGGAGTACGAACACTGAAGCTTTCTTT.